This T cell receptor (beta chain) was recorded in a study of CD8+CD57+ T cells in acquired aplastic anemia. About the research overall: Sorted CD4+ and CD8+ cells yielded DNA averaging about 3.1 ug. Study-wide results and limits: Patients and healthy controls showed no significant CD8+ Simpson's diversity difference. Patients and controls shared 25 to 35 CD8+ CDR3 sequences, which appeared highly expressed in patients and within their immunodominant clones.

With respect to this clonotype: Its target is not known.

The CDR3 sequence is 13 residues long. Germline V lookup: CDR1 SEHNR, CDR2 FQNEAQ (reference sequence). The use of genomic DNA as template underpinned the TCR beta VDJ and CDR3 profiling. TCRdb passed the reads through MiXCR, listing each CDR3 protein once. The data show 270,000 or so distinct CDR3 sequences, with approximately 80% seen just once and approximately 42% held by the top ten. Patients included in sequencing had previously demonstrated CD8+CD57+ cell expansion by flow cytometry. No patient had been given any therapy when blood was sampled. The chain recombines TRBV7-9 with TRBJ2-3; TRBD1 matches at 11 bases. The tail of the sequence fits TRBJ2-7 better, so the J call may be wrong. This clonotype was sampled from a human donor with aplastic anemia. Material for sequencing was sorted CD4+, CD8+, or CD8+CD57+ T cells (not recorded which) from PBMCs. The CDR3 DNA reads as TGTGCCAGCGGGGACAGGGGGACAGGTGCGCAGTACTTC. Translated, it gives CASGDRGTGAQYF.